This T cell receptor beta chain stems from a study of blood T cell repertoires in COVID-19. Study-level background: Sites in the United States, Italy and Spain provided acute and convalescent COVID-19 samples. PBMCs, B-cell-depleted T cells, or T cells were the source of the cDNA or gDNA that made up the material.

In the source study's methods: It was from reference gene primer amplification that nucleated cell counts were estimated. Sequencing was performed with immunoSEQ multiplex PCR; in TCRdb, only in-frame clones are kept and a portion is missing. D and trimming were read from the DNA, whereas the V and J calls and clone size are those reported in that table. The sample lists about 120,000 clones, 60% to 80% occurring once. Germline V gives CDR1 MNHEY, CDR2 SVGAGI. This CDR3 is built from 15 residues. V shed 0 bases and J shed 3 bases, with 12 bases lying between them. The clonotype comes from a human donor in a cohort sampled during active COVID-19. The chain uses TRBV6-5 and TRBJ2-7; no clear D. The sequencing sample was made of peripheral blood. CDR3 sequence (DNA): TGTGCCAGCAGTTACTCCCTTGCTGACAACTACGAGCAGTACTTC. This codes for CASSYSLADNYEQYF.